This T cell receptor beta chain emerged from a study of T-cell reconstitution after alpha-beta-depleted transplantation in children. The V gene lost 6 bases and the J gene lost 5 bases, with 13 bases spanning the gap. Germline CDR1 reads MGHDK; CDR2 reads SYGVNS. The CDR3 length is 13 residues. General observations from the study: Expanded graft clones numbering several hundred reportedly gave rise to alpha-beta T cells about two months after transplant. After one year, T-cell counts and TCRbeta diversity mostly came from new T cells. In some patients, recipient T cells and intrathymic progenitors surviving conditioning explained high day-60 diversity.

To note about this clonotype: Its antigen is currently unknown.

TCRbeta library preparation incorporated unique molecular identifiers. TCRdb itself ran the PCR reads through MiXCR, one entry per CDR3 protein. The sample contains roughly 30,000 distinct CDR3 sequences, 5.5% to 8% of which appear only once. The chain combines TRBV25-1 with TRBJ2-5, with D perhaps TRBD1 (6 bases). Sample: peripheral blood, taken 60 days after TCRalphabeta/CD19-depleted stem cell transplant. This receptor was taken from a child less than two years old who had a stem cell transplant for acute myeloid leukemia, so the T cells may come from the graft donor. This CDR3 is CASRDSNRETQYF. The CDR3 region has the DNA TGTGCCAGCAGGGACAGCAACCGGGAGACCCAGTACTTC.